This T cell receptor (beta chain) derives from a study of blood T cell repertoires in COVID-19. Study overall: Some COVID-19 samples were acute and others convalescent; all came from the United States, Italy and Spain. T cells, B-cell-depleted T cells, or PBMCs supplied cDNA or gDNA.

Per the study methods: Reference gene primer amplification yielded estimated nucleated cell counts. TCRdb keeps only in-frame clones here, not all; method: immunoSEQ multiplex PCR. The DNA gave D and trimming, while V, J and clone size come from that table. In the table there are roughly 130,000 clones, 84% of which are singletons. The CDR3 is 13 residues long. Germline V gene lookup returns CDR1 MGHRA and CDR2 YSYEKL. Between the trimmed V and J ends, which lost 0 bases and 5 bases, there was a span of 4 bases. The V call is TRBV4-1, the J call TRBJ1-4; D is uncertain. The sequencing input was peripheral blood. The origin of this receptor is a woman younger than 45 who had recovered from COVID-19. CDR3 sequence (DNA): TGCGCCAGCAGCCAAGATGAGAATGAAAAACTGTTTTTT. Translating it yields CASSQDENEKLFF.